This T cell receptor (beta chain) emerged from a study of shared T cell receptors in the human thymus. This CDR3 is 15 amino acids long. V lost 1 base and J 4 bases, leaving 16 bases between the germline ends. Per the germline V gene, CDR1 is GTSNPN and CDR2 is SVGIG (reference sequence). Libraries were prepared by immunoSEQ multiplex PCR; TCRdb keeps only in-frame clonotypes and omits some of them. The sample holds hundreds of thousands of clones, 95% seen once. The receptor's source is a human donor. This chain joins TRBV30 and TRBJ1-2; weak D call: TRBD1 (5 bases). Sequencing was performed on thymocytes. The CDR3 bases are TGTGCCTGGAGTGCCCCCCAACGGGGCCTCTATGGCTACACCTTC. This sequence encodes CAWSAPQRGLYGYTF.